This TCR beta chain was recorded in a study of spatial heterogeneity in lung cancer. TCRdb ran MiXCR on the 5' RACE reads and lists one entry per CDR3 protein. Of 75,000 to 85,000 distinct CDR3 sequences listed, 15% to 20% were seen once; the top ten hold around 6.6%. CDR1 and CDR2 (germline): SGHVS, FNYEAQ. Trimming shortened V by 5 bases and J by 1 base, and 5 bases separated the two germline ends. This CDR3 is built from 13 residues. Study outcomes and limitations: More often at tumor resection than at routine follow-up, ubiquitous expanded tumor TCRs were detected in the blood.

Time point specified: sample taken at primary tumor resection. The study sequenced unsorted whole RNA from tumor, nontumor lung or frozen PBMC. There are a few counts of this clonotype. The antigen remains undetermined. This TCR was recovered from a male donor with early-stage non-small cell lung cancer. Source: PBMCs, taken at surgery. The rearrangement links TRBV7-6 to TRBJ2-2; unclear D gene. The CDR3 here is CASSPKNTGELFF. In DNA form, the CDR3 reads TGTGCCAGCAGCCCGAAGAACACCGGGGAGCTGTTTTTT. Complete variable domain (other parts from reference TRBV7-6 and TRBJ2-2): GAGVSQSPRYKVTKRGQDVALRCDPISGHVSLYWYRQALGQGPEFLTYFNYEAQQDKSGLPNDRFSAERPEGSISTLTIQRTEQRDSAMYRCASSPKNTGELFFGEGSRLTVL.